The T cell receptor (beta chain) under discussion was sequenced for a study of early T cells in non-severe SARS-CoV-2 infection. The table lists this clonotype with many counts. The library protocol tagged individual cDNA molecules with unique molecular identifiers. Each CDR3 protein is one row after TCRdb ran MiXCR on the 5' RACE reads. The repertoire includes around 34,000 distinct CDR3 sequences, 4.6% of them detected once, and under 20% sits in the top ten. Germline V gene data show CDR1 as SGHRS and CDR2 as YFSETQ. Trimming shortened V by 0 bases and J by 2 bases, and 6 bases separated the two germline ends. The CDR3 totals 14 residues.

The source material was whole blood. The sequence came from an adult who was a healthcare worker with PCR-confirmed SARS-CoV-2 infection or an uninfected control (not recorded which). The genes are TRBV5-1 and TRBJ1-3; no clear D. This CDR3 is CASSLDGPGNTIYF. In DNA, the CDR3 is TGCGCCAGCAGCTTGGACGGGCCTGGAAACACCATATATTTT.